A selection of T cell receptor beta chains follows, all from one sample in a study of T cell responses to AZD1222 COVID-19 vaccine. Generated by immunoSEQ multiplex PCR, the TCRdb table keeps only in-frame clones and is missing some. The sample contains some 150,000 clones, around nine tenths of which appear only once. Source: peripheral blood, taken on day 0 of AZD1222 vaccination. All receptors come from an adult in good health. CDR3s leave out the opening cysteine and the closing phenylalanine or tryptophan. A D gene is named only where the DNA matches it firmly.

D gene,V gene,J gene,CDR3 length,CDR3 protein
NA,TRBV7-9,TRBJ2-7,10,ASSLLRYEQY
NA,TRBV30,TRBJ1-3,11,AWTRSSGNTIY
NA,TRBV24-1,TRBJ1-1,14,ATSDPSQGGVSGAF
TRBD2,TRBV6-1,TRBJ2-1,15,ASSGETSGILYNEQF
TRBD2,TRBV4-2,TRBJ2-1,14,ASSQAGLAGDNEQF
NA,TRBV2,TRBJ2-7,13,ASTERGGLTYEQY
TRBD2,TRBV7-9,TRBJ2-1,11,ASSLTSGGKQF
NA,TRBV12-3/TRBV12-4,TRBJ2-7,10,ASTVIGYEQY
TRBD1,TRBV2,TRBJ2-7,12,ASSFRDSFYEQY
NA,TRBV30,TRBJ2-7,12,AWSKTGRGYEQY
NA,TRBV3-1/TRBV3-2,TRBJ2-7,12,ASSQVAPSAEQY
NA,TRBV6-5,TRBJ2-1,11,ASTLDTYNEQF
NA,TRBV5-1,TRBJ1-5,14,ASSLAGGGGNQPQH
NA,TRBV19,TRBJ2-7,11,ASSGWGSYEQY
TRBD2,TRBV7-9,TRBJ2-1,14,ASSGKRGSSYNEQF
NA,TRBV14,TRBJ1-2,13,ASSQFLGGVDGYT
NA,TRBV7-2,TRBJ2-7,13,ASSLDLGNGYEQY
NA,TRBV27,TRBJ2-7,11,ASSLGSTYEQY
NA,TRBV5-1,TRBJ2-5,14,ASSLEGRQRQETQY
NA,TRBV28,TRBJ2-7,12,ATTITGFLAEQY
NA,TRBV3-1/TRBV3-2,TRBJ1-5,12,ASSHTMGREPQH
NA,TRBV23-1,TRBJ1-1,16,ASSPPRRSYYVGTEAF
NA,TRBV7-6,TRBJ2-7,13,ASSLAGGLSYEQY
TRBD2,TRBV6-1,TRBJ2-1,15,ASSEDAWLAVYNEQF
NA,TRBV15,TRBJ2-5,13,ATSRISPAQETQY
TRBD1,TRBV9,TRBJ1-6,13,ASSVGQGIGSPLH
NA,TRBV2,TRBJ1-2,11,ASSQRLVYGYT
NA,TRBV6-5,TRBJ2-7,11,ASSSDRSYEQY
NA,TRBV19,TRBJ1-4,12,ASSQMGDGEKLF
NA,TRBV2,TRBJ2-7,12,ASKDGESHYEQY
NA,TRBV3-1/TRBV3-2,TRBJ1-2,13,ASSHLDGNYYGYT
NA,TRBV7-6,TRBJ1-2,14,ASSPSLEGGDYGYT
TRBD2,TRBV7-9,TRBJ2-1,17,ASSLRRLAGGLSYNEQF